This TCR beta chain was recovered during a study of cytomegalovirus exposure and HLA in healthy donors. As regards this clone: The antigen is undetermined.

The study, taken as a whole, reports: Follow-up analysis seemed to connect common viral pathogens with several of the most significant clusters identified. Equally common other TCR beta chains were less clonally expanded than HLA-associated ones, a later analysis found. Associated with HLA alleles at 0.05 false discovery rate in a later analysis were 15,000 to 20,000 TCR beta sequences. Across all donors, roughly uniform sequencing depth was an assumption of the presence/absence analyses.

The PCR contained 60 Vbeta and 13 Jbeta primers. The assay was immunoSEQ multiplex PCR, and TCRdb's table has in-frame clones only and misses some. This sample carries hundreds of thousands of clones, over 80% of them seen once, and the ten largest clones take roughly 0.7%. The sample consisted of PBMCs. This clonotype was obtained from a boy aged 2 to 10 in good health and CMV-seronegative.

CDR3 coding DNA: TGTGCTAGTGGCTGGGTAGCGGGTAGCACAGATACGCAGTATTTT. Amino acid sequence: CASGWVAGSTDTQYF. This sequence joins TRBV12-5 and TRBJ2-3; 7 positions match TRBD2. V shed 6 bases, J shed 0 bases, and the junction held 6 bases outside the gene matches. Germline CDR1 is LGHNT and CDR2 is FRNRAP. This CDR3 contains 15 residues.